Listed below are T cell receptor beta chains from one sample, sequenced in a study of blood T cells in healthy people across ages. TCRdb recomputed calls from the 5' RACE reads with MiXCR, one row per CDR3 protein. The repertoire consists of about 680,000 distinct CDR3 sequences, with about 52% occurring once and the leading ten covering about a third. The sequenced material came from blood. These receptors all come from a woman aged 55 to 70 in good health. Each CDR3 is given with its conserved first and last residue. Each record gives: clone size, CDR3 length, V gene, J gene, CDR3 protein. Only some rows state a clone size, as once, few, many or a class for expanded clones.

>many|16|TRBV7-2|TRBJ2-7
CASSPSSGRRGYEQYF
>few|16|TRBV3-1|TRBJ2-5
CASSRALAGEVVTQYF
>.|18|TRBV5-1|TRBJ2-6
CASSSSRQGRAGANVLTF
>.|11|TRBV29-1|TRBJ1-2
CSVRAVKGYTF
>many|13|TRBV12-3/TRBV12-4|TRBJ2-7
CASSLRGSYEQYF
>few|15|TRBV20-1|TRBJ2-3
CSASGTSSGTDTQYF
>.|16|TRBV4-3|TRBJ1-1
CASSEKGGPVNTEAFF
>.|11|TRBV6-2/TRBV6-3|TRBJ2-3
CASRTRDTQYF
>.|15|TRBV29-1|TRBJ2-1
CSVEEMGQGVFEQFF
>.|14|TRBV7-2|TRBJ1-2
CASSLVKWAGGYTF
>.|15|TRBV6-5|TRBJ2-7
CASSYGPGSSYEQYF
>few|14|TRBV20-1|TRBJ2-1
CSARSSGGGNEQFF
>.|17|TRBV20-1|TRBJ1-2
CSARDSGGKQGWGGYTF
>.|17|TRBV7-2|TRBJ2-3
CASSLPVAGASADTQYF
>.|12|TRBV20-1|TRBJ2-3
CSAGLAEDTQYF
>.|13|TRBV4-3|TRBJ2-5
CASSQVQGETQYF